The clone carrying this TCR beta chain was picked up a small number of times. What it binds is not known. The CDR3 loop spans 12 amino acids. V was trimmed by 4 bases and J by 6 bases, leaving 10 bases between them. Germline V gene data show CDR1 as SQVTM and CDR2 as ANQGSEA. This specimen belongs to a study of T cell repertoires in cytomegalovirus infection. Study background: TCR beta signatures that were public indicated CMV infection and matching HLA type.

Study-wide results and caveats: Clonotypes of TCR beta that were HLA-C-restricted and CMV-specific dominated the ex vivo response.

TCRdb re-analysed the reads in MiXCR, keeping a single row per CDR3 protein. Altogether about 740,000 distinct CDR3 sequences are present, 35% being singletons, with the ten largest covering about 2.8%. The material sequenced was PBMCs. The sequence came from a human donor in good health (CMV status not recorded). Some clones in this sample may be carry-over from other donors' samples. This chain uses TRBV29-1 with TRBJ2-1; no clear D. This CDR3 reads CSVVSQPNEQFF. The CDR3 DNA sequence: TGCAGCGTTGTATCTCAGCCCAATGAGCAGTTCTTC.